This T cell receptor beta chain was sequenced during a study of T cell repertoires in cytomegalovirus infection (dated by TCRdb to the late 2010s). Regarding the complete study: The peptide stimulations were aimed at well-studied HLA-B-restricted epitopes as well as recently identified HLA-C-restricted CMV epitopes, whose presentation resists viral immunomodulation. Donor HLA type was relevant to the analysis, because carriage of CMV infection together with the matching HLA type was indicated by public TCR beta signatures.

V was cut back by 0 bases and J by 1 base, leaving a gap of 10 bases between them. Its CDR3 holds 16 amino acids, cysteine through phenylalanine. The retained sequence is limited to the CDR3, 48 bases, with the frame set at the first base. From the germline V gene, CDR1 is SGHVS and CDR2 is FQNEAQ. The label giving this sample's treatment or condition can be read as: in vitro stimulation with specific CMV peptide epitopes to enrich CMV-specific T cells. At least ten counts were recorded for this clonotype. It lacks a known antigen. Per-nucleotide qualities are absent, and no much larger clonotype sits a single base away. Sequenced on an Illumina HiSeq 1500. TCRdb applied fastp at Q25 and MiXCR to the public reads, then kept only in-frame beta chains. A single entry per CDR3 protein holds the most common genes and DNA from its merged rows. In this sample the table shows more than 300,000 distinct CDR3 sequences, just under 35% of which occur a single time. The ten biggest clones cover approximately 12% of the sample.

What the research found in general, with its limitations: Cumulative frequency of public TCR beta family members discriminated carriers of CMV infection plus the relevant HLA type in this cohort and an independent roughly 320-donor cohort. In the ex vivo response, HLA-C-restricted CMV-specific TCR beta clonotypes were dominant, and in two of eight donors the single most frequent clonotype came from this HLA-C-restricted group.

Sample: cultured PBMCs, taken from culture after CMV antigen stimulation. This TCR was sampled from a human donor in good health (CMV status not recorded). Some clones in this sample may be carry-over from other donors' samples. The V gene is TRBV7-8 and the J gene is TRBJ1-5, with no confidently assigned D gene. CDR3 protein: CASSLAAGRSNQPQHF. The DNA is TGTGCCAGCAGCTTAGCGGCGGGAAGGAGCAATCAGCCCCAGCATTTT. The CDR3 plus the reference TRBV7-8 and TRBJ1-5 genes for the other parts give the full variable domain: GAGVSQSPRYKVAKRGQDVALRCDPISGHVSLFWYQQALGQGPEFLTYFQNEAQLDKSGLPSDRFFAERPEGSVSTLKIQRTQQEDSAVYLCASSLAAGRSNQPQHFGDGTRLSIL.